What follows is one T cell receptor (beta chain) and its context. Its antigen remains unknown. This entry belongs to a study of T-cell memory formation after mild COVID-19. Study-level points and caveats: CM and EM subsets held most contracting CD4+ clones; EMRA held CD8+ ones.

The CDR3 runs 13 residues. The V and J ends lost 3 bases and 4 bases respectively, with 7 bases between them. CDR1 is SGHTA and CDR2 is FQGTGA in the germline V gene. TCRdb analysed the 5' RACE reads with MiXCR anew, one entry per CDR3 protein. Of under 400,000 distinct CDR3 sequences detected, roughly 21% appear once; the ten largest clones hold roughly an eighth. This TCR derives from an adult woman who had mild COVID-19 (a few samples of this study predate the infection). Cell type and time point are not known. This chain links TRBV7-3 with TRBJ2-1, with D unclear. Input material: PBMCs or a T cell subset sorted from them (not recorded which). This CDR3 is CASSLNGYNEQFF. In DNA form, the CDR3 reads TGTGCCAGCAGCTTGAACGGATACAATGAGCAGTTCTTC.